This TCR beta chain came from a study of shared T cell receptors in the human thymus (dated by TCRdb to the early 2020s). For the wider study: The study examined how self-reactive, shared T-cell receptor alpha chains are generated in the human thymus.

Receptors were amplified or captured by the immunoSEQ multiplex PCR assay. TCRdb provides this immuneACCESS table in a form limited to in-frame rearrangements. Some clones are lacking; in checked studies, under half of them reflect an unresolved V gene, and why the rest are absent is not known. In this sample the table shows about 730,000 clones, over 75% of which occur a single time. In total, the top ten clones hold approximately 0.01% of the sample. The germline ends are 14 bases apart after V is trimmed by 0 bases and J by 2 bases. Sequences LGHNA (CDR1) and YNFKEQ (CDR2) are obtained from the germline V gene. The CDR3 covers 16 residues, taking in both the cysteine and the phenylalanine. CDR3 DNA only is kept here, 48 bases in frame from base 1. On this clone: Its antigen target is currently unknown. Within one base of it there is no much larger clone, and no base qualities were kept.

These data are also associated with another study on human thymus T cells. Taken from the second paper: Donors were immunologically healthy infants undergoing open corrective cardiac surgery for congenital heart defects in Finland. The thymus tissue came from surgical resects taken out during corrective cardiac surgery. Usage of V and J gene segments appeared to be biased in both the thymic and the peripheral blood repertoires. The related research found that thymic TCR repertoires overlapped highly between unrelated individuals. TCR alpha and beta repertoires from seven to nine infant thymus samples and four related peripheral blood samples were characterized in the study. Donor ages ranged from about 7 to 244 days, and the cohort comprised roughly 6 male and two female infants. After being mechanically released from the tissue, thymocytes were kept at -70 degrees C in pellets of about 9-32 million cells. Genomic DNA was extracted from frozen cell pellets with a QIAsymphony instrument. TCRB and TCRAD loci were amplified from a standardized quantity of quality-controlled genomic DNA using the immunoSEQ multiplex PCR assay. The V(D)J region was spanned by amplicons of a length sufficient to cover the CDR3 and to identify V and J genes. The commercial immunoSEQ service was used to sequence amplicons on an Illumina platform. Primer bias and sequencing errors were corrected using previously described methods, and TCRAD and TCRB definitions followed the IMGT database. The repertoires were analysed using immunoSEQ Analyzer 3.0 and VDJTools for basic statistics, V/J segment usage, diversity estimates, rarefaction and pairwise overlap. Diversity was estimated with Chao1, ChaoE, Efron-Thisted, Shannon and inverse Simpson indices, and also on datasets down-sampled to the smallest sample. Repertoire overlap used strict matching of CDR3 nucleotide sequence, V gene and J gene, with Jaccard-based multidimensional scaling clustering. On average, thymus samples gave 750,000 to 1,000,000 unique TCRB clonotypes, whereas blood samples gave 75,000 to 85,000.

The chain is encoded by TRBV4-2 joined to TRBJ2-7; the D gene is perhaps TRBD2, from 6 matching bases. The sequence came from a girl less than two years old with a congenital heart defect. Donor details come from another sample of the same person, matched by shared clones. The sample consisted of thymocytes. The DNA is TGTGCCAGCAGCCAAGAAATTCCGGGGGTGCCCTACGAGCAGTACTTC. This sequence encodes CASSQEIPGVPYEQYF.